The clone carrying this T cell receptor (beta chain) was picked up many times. The sample originates from a study of T cell repertoires in cytomegalovirus infection. Germline V gives CDR1 SGHDT, CDR2 YYEEEE. Trimming left V 3 bases short and J 0 bases short, with 7 bases between. The CDR3 runs to 14 residues. TCRdb processed the reads anew with MiXCR; each CDR3 protein has one entry. The table shows 200,000 to 300,000 distinct CDR3 sequences, with 5% to 8.5% occurring only once. Specimen: PBMCs. The J gene is TRBJ1-5, the V gene TRBV5-6; no reliable D call. The sequence derives from a human donor in good health (CMV status not recorded). Some clones in this sample may be carry-over from other donors' samples. CDR3 sequence: CASSWRGSNQPQHF. DNA for the CDR3: TGTGCCAGCAGCTGGCGGGGTAGCAATCAGCCCCAGCATTTT.